This T cell receptor (beta chain) derives from a study of blood T cell repertoires in COVID-19. For the study at large: Samples representing acute and convalescent COVID-19 were sourced from the United States, Italy and Spain.

This CDR3 contains 13 residues. V was shortened by 5 bases and J by 1 base, with 8 bases between the two germline ends. Per the original data handling: Amplifying reference gene primers gave estimates of nucleated cell counts. Sequencing was performed with immunoSEQ multiplex PCR; in TCRdb, only in-frame clones are kept and a portion is missing. V, J and clone size are taken as reported in that table, and D and trimming were inferred from the DNA itself. The sample records around 620,000 clones, approximately 90% being singletons. The clonotype was recovered from a woman aged 18-29 years with acute or convalescent COVID-19. The sample consisted of peripheral blood. The chain joins TRBV12-3 or TRBV12-4 to TRBJ2-5, with TRBD1 as a possible D gene (6 bases). CDR3 region: CASSRGTQETQYF. The CDR3 bases are TGTGCCAGCAGTAGGGGGACCCAAGAGACCCAGTACTTC.